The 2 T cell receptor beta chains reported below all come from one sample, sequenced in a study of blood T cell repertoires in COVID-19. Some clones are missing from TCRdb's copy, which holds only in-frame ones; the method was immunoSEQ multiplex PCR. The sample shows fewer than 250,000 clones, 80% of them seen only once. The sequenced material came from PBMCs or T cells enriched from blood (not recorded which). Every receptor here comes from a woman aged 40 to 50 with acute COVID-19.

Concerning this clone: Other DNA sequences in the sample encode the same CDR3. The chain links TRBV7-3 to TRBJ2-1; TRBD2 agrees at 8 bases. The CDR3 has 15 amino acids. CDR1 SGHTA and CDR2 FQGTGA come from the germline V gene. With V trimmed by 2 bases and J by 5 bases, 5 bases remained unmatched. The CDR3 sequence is CASSLGSGDHNEQFF. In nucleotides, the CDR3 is TGTGCCAGCAGCTTAGGTAGCGGGGACCACAATGAGCAGTTCTTC.

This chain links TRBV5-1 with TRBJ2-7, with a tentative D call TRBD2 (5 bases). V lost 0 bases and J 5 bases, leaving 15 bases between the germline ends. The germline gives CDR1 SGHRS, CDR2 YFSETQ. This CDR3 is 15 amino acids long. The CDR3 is CASSLGGLGENEQYF. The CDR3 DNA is TGCGCCAGCAGCTTGGGAGGGTTGGGTGAGAACGAGCAGTACTTC. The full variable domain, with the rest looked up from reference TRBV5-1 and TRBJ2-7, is KAGVTQTPRYLIKTRGQQVTLSCSPISGHRSVSWYQQTPGQGLQFLFEYFSETQRNKGNFPGRFSGRQFSNSRSEMNVSTLELGDSALYLCASSLGGLGENEQYFGPGTRLTVT.